This T cell receptor beta chain was documented in a study of response to subunit inactivated influenza vaccine. This CDR3 is built from 13 residues. The germline CDR1 and CDR2 sequences are SGHVS and FNYEAQ. V gave up 5 bases and J gave up 6 bases; unmatched junction bases: 7. Via MiXCR, TCRdb re-called the RT-PCR reads, giving one row per CDR3 protein. The table records 500,000 to 600,000 distinct CDR3 sequences, about 10% of them present only once. This sample was also put to use in a study of T cells expressing NK-cell markers. That study adds: It was by 5'RACE template switching with UMIs that TCR beta cDNA was made. TCR beta repertoires came from sorted CD3+CD56+NKG2C+, CD3+CD56+NKG2C- and CD3+CD56-NKG2C+ T cells. T cells sorted in several experiments were restricted to alpha-beta TCR T cells by an anti-gamma-delta TCR antibody. A range of about 1.0-8% of CD8+ T cells consisted of dominant NKG2C+ clonotypes in several donors. Once again these clonotypes came out on top in the CD3+CD56-NKG2C+ fraction of four donors.

The chain couples TRBV7-6 to TRBJ2-7; 7 positions agree with TRBD1. The input for sequencing was PBMCs from blood, taken on the day of vaccination. The receptor comes from a man aged 50 to 60 who received an inactivated influenza vaccine. In DNA form, the CDR3 reads TGTGCCAGCAGCCCCTCGACAGGGTTCGAGCAGTACTTC. Protein product: CASSPSTGFEQYF.